Included here is one TCR beta chain sequence, with context. Its target is unknown. Assay: immunoSEQ multiplex PCR; the TCRdb copy retains only in-frame clones and omits some. The sample has 780,000 or so clones, 55% to 80% seen once; the top ten hold about 1.8%. This entry is derived from a study of shared clonotypes between healthy human individuals. Study-wide points: Across a few donors, naive CD4 shared 4.5% to 6%, naive CD8 around 3.8%, memory CD4 2% to 2.5%, memory CD8 about 0.4%. A limitation of the genetic and exposure-history diversity represented arose from few donors.

Germline assignment: CDR1 KGHSH and CDR2 LQKENI. J was trimmed by 6 bases and V by 6 bases; bases with no gene match: 16. CDR3 length: 16 residues. The receptor comes from a woman aged 30 to 39 in good health. The genes are TRBV18 and TRBJ2-7; TRBD1 aligns across 8 bases. Sequencing used memory CD4+ T cells sorted from blood. Stated subset: CD45RA-negative fraction. The CDR3 reads CASSPTDRAGRGEQYF. The CDR3 coding sequence is TGTGCCAGCTCGCCGACGGACAGGGCTGGAAGGGGCGAGCAGTACTTC.